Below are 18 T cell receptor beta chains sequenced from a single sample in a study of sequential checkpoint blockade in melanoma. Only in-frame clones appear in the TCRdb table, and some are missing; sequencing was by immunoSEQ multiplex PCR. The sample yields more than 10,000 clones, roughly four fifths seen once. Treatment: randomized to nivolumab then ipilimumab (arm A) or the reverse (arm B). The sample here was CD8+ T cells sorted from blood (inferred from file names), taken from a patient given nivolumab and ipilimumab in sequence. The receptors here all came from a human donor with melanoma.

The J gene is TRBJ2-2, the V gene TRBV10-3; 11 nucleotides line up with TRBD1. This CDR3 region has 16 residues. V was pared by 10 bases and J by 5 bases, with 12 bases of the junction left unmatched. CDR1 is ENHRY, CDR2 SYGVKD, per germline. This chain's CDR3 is CASRDRGMSGTGELFF. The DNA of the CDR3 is TGTGCCAGCCGGGACAGGGGGATGTCTGGGACCGGGGAGCTGTTTTTT.

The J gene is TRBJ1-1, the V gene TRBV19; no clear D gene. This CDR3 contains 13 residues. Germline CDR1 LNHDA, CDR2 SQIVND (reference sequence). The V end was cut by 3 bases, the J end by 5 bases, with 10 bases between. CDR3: CASSISRSTEAFF. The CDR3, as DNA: TGTGCCAGTAGTATCTCCCGGAGTACTGAAGCTTTCTTT.

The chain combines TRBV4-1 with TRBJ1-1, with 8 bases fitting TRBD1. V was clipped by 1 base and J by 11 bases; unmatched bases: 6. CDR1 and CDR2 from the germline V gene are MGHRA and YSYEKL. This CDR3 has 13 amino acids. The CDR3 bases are TGCGCCAGCAGCCAAGCCCGGACAGGGATGGCTTTCTTT. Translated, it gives CASSQARTGMAFF.

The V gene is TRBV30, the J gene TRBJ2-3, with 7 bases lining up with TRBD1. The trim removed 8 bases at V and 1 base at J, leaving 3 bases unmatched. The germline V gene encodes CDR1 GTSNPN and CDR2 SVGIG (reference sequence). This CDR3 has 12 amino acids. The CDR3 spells CARGQGTDTQYF. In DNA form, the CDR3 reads TGTGCCCGAGGACAGGGCACAGATACGCAGTATTTT. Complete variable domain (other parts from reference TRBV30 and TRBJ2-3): SQTIHQWPATLVQPVGSPLSLECTVEGTSNPNLYWYRQAAGRGLQLLFYSVGIGQISSEVPQNLSASRPQDRQFILSSKKLLLSDSGFYLCARGQGTDTQYFGPGTRLTVL.

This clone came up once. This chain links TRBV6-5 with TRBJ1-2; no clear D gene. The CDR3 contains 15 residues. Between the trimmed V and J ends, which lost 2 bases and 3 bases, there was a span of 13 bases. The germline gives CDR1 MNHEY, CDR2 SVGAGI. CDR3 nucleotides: TGTGCCAGCAGTTACGGGCGCCGTGATTACTATGGCTACACCTTC. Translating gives CASSYGRRDYYGYTF.

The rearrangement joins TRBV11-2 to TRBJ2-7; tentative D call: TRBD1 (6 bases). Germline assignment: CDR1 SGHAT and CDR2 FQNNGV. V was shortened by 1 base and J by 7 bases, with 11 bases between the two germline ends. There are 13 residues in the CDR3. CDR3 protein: CASSLAGEWEQYF. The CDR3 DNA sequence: TGTGCCAGCAGCTTAGCAGGGGAGTGGGAGCAGTACTTC.

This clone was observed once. CDR3 sequence: CASSKLAGVVPDTQYF. The CDR3 coding sequence is TGTGCCAGCAGCAAACTAGCGGGAGTGGTGCCAGATACGCAGTATTTT. The chain carries TRBV21-1 and TRBJ2-3; the D call TRBD2 from the table was never checked on the DNA. TRBV21-1 is labeled a pseudogene. This CDR3 region has 16 residues.

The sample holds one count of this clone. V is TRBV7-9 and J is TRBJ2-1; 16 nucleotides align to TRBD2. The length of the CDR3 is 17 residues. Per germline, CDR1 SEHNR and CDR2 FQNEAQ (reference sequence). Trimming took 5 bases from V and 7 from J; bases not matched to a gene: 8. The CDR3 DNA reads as TGTGCCAGCAGCCGTGGGACTAGCGGGGGGGCAAGTAATGAGCAGTTCTTC. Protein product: CASSRGTSGGASNEQFF.

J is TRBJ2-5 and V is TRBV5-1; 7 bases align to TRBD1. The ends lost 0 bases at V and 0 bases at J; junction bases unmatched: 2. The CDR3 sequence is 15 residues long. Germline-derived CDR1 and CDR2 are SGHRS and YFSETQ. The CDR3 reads CASSLVGQNQETQYF. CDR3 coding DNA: TGCGCCAGCAGCTTGGTGGGACAGAACCAAGAGACCCAGTACTTC.

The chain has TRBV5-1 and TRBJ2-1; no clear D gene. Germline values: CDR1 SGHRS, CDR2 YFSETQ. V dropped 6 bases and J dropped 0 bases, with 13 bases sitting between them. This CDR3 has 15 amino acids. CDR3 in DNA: TGCGCCAGCACAGTCGACATTAGCTCCTACAATGAGCAGTTCTTC. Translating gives CASTVDISSYNEQFF.

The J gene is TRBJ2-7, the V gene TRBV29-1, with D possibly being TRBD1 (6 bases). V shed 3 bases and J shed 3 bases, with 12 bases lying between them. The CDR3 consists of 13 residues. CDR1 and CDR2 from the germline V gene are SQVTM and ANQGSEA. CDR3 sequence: CSVEAGQYYEQYF. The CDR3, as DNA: TGCAGCGTTGAGGCTGGACAGTACTACGAGCAGTACTTC.

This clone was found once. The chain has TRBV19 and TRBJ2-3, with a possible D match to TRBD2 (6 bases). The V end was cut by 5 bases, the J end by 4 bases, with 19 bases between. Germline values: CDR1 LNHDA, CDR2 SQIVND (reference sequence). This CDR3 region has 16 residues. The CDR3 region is CASSLDPAGGSDTQYF. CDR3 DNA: TGTGCCAGTAGTTTGGACCCAGCGGGTGGGTCAGATACGCAGTATTTT.

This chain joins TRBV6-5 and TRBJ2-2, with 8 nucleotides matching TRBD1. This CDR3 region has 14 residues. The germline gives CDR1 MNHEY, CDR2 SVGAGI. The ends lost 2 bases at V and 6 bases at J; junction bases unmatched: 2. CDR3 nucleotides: TGTGCCAGCAGTTACCTGACAGGGGCCGGGGAGCTGTTTTTT. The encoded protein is CASSYLTGAGELFF.

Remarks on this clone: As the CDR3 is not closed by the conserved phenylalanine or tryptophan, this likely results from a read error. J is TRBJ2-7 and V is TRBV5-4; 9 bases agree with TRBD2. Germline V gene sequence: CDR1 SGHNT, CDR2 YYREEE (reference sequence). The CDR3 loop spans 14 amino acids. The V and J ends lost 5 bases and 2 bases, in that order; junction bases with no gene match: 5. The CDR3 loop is CASRPSGVAYEQYL. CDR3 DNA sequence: TGTGCCAGCAGACCTAGCGGGGTCGCCTACGAGCAGTACCTC.

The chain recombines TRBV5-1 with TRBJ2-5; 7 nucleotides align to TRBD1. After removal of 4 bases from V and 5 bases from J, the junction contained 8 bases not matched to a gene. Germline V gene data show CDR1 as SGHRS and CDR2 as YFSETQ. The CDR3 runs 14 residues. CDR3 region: CASSTRQGIETQYF. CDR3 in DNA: TGCGCCAGCAGCACGCGACAGGGTATTGAGACCCAGTACTTC.

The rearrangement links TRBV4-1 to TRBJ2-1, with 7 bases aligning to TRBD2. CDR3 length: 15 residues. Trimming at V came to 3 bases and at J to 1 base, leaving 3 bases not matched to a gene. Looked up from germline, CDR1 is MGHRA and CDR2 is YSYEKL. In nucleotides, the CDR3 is TGCGCCAGCAGCCAGGGCGGGGGATCCTACAATGAGCAGTTCTTC. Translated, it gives CASSQGGGSYNEQFF.

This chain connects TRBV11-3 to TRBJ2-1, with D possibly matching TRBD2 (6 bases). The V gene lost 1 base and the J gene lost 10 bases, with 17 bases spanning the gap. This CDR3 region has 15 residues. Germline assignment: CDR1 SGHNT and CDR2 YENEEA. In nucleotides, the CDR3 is TGTGCCAGCAGCTTAGGGCCCTCAGGAGGGGAAGAGCAGTTCTTC. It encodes CASSLGPSGGEEQFF.

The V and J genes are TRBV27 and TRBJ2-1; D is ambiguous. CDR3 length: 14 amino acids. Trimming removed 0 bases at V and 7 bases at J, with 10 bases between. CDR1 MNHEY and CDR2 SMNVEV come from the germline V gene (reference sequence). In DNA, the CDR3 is TGTGCCAGCAGTTTATCAGGCCCCGGGAATGAGCAGTTCTTC. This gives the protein CASSLSGPGNEQFF.